A single TCR beta chain is shown here with its context. The method was immunoSEQ multiplex PCR; TCRdb's version includes in-frame clones alone and lacks a portion of them. Among roughly 48,000 clones listed, roughly 92% were seen once. The data stem from a study of T cell changes during pregnancy in multiple sclerosis. Germline CDR1 reads ENHRY; CDR2 reads SYGVKD. This CDR3 region has 16 residues. Losses at the gene ends were 4 bases for V and 0 bases for J; bases not matched to a gene: 6. This receptor was obtained from a female donor in good health, enrolled as a control in a pregnancy study. The chain combines TRBV10-3 with TRBJ2-1; TRBD2 aligns across 7 bases. The sequences come from CD4+ T cells from peripheral blood mononuclear cells, collected in the second trimester of pregnancy. The CDR3 DNA follows: TGTGCCATCAGTGGTCGAGCGGGGCCCTCCTACAATGAGCAGTTCTTC. Translation gives CAISGRAGPSYNEQFF.